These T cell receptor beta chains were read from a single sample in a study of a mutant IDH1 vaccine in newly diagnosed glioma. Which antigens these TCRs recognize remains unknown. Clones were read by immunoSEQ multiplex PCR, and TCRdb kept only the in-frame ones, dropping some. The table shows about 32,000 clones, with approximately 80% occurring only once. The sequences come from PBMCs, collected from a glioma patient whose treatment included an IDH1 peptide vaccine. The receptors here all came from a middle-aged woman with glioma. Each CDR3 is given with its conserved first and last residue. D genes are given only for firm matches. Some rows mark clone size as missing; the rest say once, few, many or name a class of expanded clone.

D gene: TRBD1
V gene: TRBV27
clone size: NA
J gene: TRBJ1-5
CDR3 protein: CASSRQGVDQPQHF

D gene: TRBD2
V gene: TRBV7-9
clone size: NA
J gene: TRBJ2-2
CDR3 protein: CASSPGRGTGELFF

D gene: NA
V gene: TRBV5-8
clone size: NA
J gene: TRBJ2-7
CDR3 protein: CASSLETGPYEQYF

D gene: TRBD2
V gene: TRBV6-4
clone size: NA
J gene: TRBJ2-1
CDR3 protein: CASSQRTSGDNEQFF

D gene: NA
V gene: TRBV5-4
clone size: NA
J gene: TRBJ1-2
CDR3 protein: CASSRGGGDYGYTF

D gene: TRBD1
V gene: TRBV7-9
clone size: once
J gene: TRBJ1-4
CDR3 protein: CASSSPGTGEKLFF

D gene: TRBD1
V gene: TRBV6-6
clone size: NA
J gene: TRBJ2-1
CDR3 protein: CASKTGRSYNEQFF

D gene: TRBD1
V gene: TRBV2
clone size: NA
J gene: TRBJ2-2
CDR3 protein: CASKTGGTGARELFF

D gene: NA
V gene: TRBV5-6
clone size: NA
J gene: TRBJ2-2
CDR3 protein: CASSPGQNTGELFF

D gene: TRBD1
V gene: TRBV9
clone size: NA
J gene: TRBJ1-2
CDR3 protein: CASSPQSGQSPYGYTF

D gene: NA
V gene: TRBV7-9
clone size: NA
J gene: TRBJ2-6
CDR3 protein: CASVYGTSGANVLTF

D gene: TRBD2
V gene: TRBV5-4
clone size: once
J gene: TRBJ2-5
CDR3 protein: CASSSGLAGERGQETQYF

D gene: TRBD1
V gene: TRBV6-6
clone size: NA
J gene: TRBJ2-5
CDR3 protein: CASRPQDRGQETQYF

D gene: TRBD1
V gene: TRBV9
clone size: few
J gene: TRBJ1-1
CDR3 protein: CASSDPGSETGGTEAFF

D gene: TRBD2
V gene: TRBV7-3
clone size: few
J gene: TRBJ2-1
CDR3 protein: CASSSSGVEQFF

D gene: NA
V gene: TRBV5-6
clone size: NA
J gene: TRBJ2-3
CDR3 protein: CASSLWGTPDTQYF

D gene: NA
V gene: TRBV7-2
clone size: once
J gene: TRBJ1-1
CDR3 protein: CASSSVGGRNTEAFF